The sequence of this TCR beta chain was determined in a study of technical replicates of blood from a few donors (dated by TCRdb to 2016 to 2017). On this clone: This receptor's antigen is unknown. No qualities accompany the bases; no much larger clone lies one base away.

Its CDR3 holds 14 amino acids, cysteine through phenylalanine. CDR3 DNA is the only sequence kept; it has 42 bases, read in frame from the first base. V trim: 4 bases; J trim: 2 bases; unmatched bases: 4. Reading the germline V gene gives CDR1 MNHEY and CDR2 SVGAGI. The method was the immunoSEQ multiplex PCR assay. TCRdb stores this immuneACCESS table with in-frame sequences only. Part of the clones is absent; in the studies checked, under half of the shortfall reflects unresolved V genes, and no reason is known for the rest. The sample table holds 75,000 to 95,000 clones, of which about 95% were seen once. The ten biggest clones cover 0.36% of the sample.

This TCR came from a human donor in good health. Sequences were obtained from T cells isolated from PBMCs. The rearranged chain carries TRBV6-5 and TRBJ2-5, with 7 middle bases fitting TRBD1. The DNA reads as follows: TGTGCCAGCAGTTGGGACAGAGCTCAAGAGACCCAGTACTTC. The encoded protein is CASSWDRAQETQYF.